This T cell receptor beta chain originates from a study of shared clonotypes between healthy human individuals. DNA at around 210 ng, 25,000 to 35,000 T cell genomes, went into sorted-subset replicate PCRs. Produced via immunoSEQ multiplex PCR; TCRdb's table is partial and in-frame only. The sample holds 2 million to 3 million clones, approximately 94% seen once. The CDR3 extends over 16 amino acids. V lost 7 bases to trimming and J lost 8 bases; unmatched junction nucleotides: 15. Germline lookup yields CDR1 MNHEY and CDR2 SMNVEV (reference sequence). The clonotype comes from a young man in good health. The chain has TRBV27 and TRBJ2-1, with 9 nucleotides matching TRBD2. Sequencing was performed on naive CD4+ T cells sorted from blood. The subset denotes: CD45RA+ positively selected. CDR3 DNA: TGTGCCAGCACCTTAACGGGTAGCGGGAGCTGGTATGAGCAGTTCTTC. Translating it yields CASTLTGSGSWYEQFF.